This is a list of T cell receptor beta chains from one sample in a study of OX40 agonist ivuxolimab in advanced cancers. Produced via immunoSEQ multiplex PCR; TCRdb's table is partial and in-frame only. The sample carries tens of thousands of clones, roughly 80% recorded once. This specimen was CD4+ or CD8+ T cells sorted from blood, taken in a trial of the OX40 agonist ivuxolimab. Every receptor here comes from an adult with an advanced solid tumor such as melanoma, head and neck, liver or kidney cancer. Both conserved end residues are part of each CDR3. A D gene is named only where the DNA matches it firmly. Size values are once, few and many counts, or a class for expanded clones, and some rows have none.

j_gene	v_gene	d_gene	abundance	CDR3nt	CDR3aa
TRBJ2-2	TRBV6-6	-	-	TGTGCCAGCAGTGACAGGGACTCCGGGGAGCTGTTTTTT	CASSDRDSGELFF
TRBJ2-7	TRBV4-3	TRBD2	-	TGCGCCAGCAGCCGGGACGGGGGGACCGGGACTAGGAACGAGCAGTACTTC	CASSRDGGTGTRNEQYF
TRBJ2-1	TRBV7-3	TRBD1	once	TGTGCCAGCAGCGACCCGACAGGGTCAGGATCCTACAATGAGCAGTTCTTC	CASSDPTGSGSYNEQFF
TRBJ1-3	TRBV6-5	-	-	TGTGCCAGCAGTTACAATCGATTCGAGGGAAACACCATATATTTT	CASSYNRFEGNTIYF
TRBJ1-4	TRBV4-2	-	-	TGTGCCAGCAGCCAAGAAAGGGGAGAAAAACTGTTTTTT	CASSQERGEKLFF
TRBJ2-3	TRBV30	TRBD2	-	TGTGCCTGGACCGGTCTAGCGGGAGTTGAGGCGACGCAGTATTTT	CAWTGLAGVEATQYF
TRBJ2-2	TRBV4-1	TRBD2	-	TGCGCCAGCAGCCTCAGGACTAGCGGGAACACCGGGGAGCTGTTTTTT	CASSLRTSGNTGELFF
TRBJ1-2	TRBV28	-	-	TGTGCCAGCAGTTCCGGGGACGCCACGGGACAAGGCTATGGCTACACCTTC	CASSSGDATGQGYGYTF
TRBJ2-2	TRBV10-3	TRBD2	-	TGTGCCATCACCGGAGTAGCGGGGGTCACCGGGGAGCTGTTTTTT	CAITGVAGVTGELFF
TRBJ2-7	TRBV5-1	TRBD2	-	TGCGCCAGCAGCTTGGCCAGTCTAGCGGTGGTCTACGAGCAGTACTTC	CASSLASLAVVYEQYF
TRBJ2-2	TRBV2	TRBD2	-	TGTGCCAGCAGAGAAGGGACTAGTTTTGCCGGGGAGCTGTTTTTT	CASREGTSFAGELFF
TRBJ2-5	TRBV6-1	TRBD1	-	TGTGCCAGCAGTGAAGAAACAGGGGGCCAAGAGACCCAGTACTTC	CASSEETGGQETQYF
TRBJ2-1	TRBV7-3	TRBD2	-	TGTGCCAGCAGCTCGGTAGCGGGAGGGCCCTGGGAGGAGCAGTTCTTC	CASSSVAGGPWEEQFF
TRBJ1-1	TRBV4-1	-	-	TGCGCCAGCAGCCGAGGCTTTATTGGACGAATGATGAACACTGAAGCTTTCTTT	CASSRGFIGRMMNTEAFF
TRBJ2-1	TRBV19	TRBD2	-	TGTGCCAGTAGTCTAGCGGGGGTCCGCAATGAGCAGTTCTTC	CASSLAGVRNEQFF
TRBJ2-1	TRBV13	TRBD2	few	TGTGCCAGCAGCCCAAAGACTAGCGGGAATCCCAATGAGCAGTTCTTC	CASSPKTSGNPNEQFF
TRBJ2-3	TRBV5-1	-	-	TGCGCCAGCAGCTTTCAAGATACGCAGTATTTT	CASSFQDTQYF
TRBJ2-7	TRBV5-6	TRBD1	-	TGTGCCAGCAGTTCGGGACAGGGCAGCGAGCAGTACTTC	CASSSGQGSEQYF
TRBJ2-7	TRBV6-1	-	-	TGTGCCAGCAGTGAAATCTACGAGCAGTACTTC	CASSEIYEQYF
TRBJ1-6	TRBV4-3	-	-	TGCGCCAGCAGCCAAGATGGGGGGGCCCTCCACTTT	CASSQDGGALHF
TRBJ2-7	TRBV28	TRBD1	-	TGTGCCAGCAGTTCGTACAGGGGGGAGCAGTACTTC	CASSSYRGEQYF
TRBJ1-5	TRBV29-1	TRBD1	-	TGCAGCGTCGCTGGGACAGATGGGATGACCCAGCATTTT	CSVAGTDGMTQHF
TRBJ2-3	TRBV28	TRBD2	-	TGTGCCAGCAGCTCTTGGTCACTAGCGGCGGCAGATACGCAGTATTTT	CASSSWSLAAADTQYF
TRBJ1-3	TRBV30	-	-	TGTGCCTGGAGTCAAGGGGAGAATGGAAACACCATATATTTT	CAWSQGENGNTIYF
TRBJ2-7	TRBV5-6	TRBD2	-	TGTGCCAGCAGCTTTGTCGGGGGGGACTACGAGCAGTACTTC	CASSFVGGDYEQYF
TRBJ2-2	TRBV5-1	-	-	TGCGCCAGCAGCCCCGTGGCGGGGTCGGCCGGGGAGCTGTTTTTT	CASSPVAGSAGELFF
TRBJ2-5	TRBV7-7	-	-	TGTGCCAGCAGCTTAGACCAAGAGACCCAGTACTTC	CASSLDQETQYF
TRBJ2-7	TRBV2	TRBD2	-	TGTGCCAGCACCGCCCGGTGGACTAGCAGATACGAGCAGTACTTC	CASTARWTSRYEQYF
TRBJ2-3	TRBV28	-	-	TGTGCCAGCAGTACGCCCTTGGGTGATACGCAGTATTTT	CASSTPLGDTQYF
TRBJ2-2	TRBV11-1	TRBD1	-	TGTGCCAGCAGCCCGGCCGGGACAGCCACCGGGGAGCTGTTTTTT	CASSPAGTATGELFF
TRBJ1-3	TRBV7-9	-	-	TGTGCCAGCAGCTTAGATGCGAGCTCTGGAAACACCATATATTTT	CASSLDASSGNTIYF
TRBJ2-1	TRBV10-3	-	-	TGTGCCATCAGTGGTGGGACAACCTCAGACAATGAGCAGTTCTTC	CAISGGTTSDNEQFF
TRBJ2-2	TRBV7-9	TRBD1	-	TGTGCCAGCAGCTTATCGGGACAGGGAGCCGGGGAGCTGTTTTTT	CASSLSGQGAGELFF
TRBJ1-4	TRBV11-1	-	-	TGTGCCAGCAGCCGGGGGATCGGTAATGAAAAACTGTTTTTT	CASSRGIGNEKLFF
TRBJ2-7	TRBV28	-	-	TGTGCCAGCAACAAGGGTTTCTACGAGCAGTACTTC	CASNKGFYEQYF
TRBJ2-3	TRBV7-2	TRBD2	-	TGTGCCAGCAGCCCTAGTCGGACTAGCGGGGGGGCAGATACGCAGTATTTT	CASSPSRTSGGADTQYF
TRBJ2-3	TRBV7-8	TRBD2	once	TGTGCCAGCAGCCCCCGGACTAGGCGGGGCACAGATACGCAGTATTTT	CASSPRTRRGTDTQYF
TRBJ1-2	TRBV29-1	TRBD1	-	TGCAGCGTCCCCAAAGGGGGCGGTTGGTATGGCTACACCTTC	CSVPKGGGWYGYTF
TRBJ1-2	TRBV6-5	-	few	TGTGCCAGCAGGCAGGGAGCTAACTATGGCTACACCTTC	CASRQGANYGYTF
TRBJ2-5	TRBV29-1	TRBD2	-	TGCAGCGTTCTTAGCGGGGACCAAGAGACCCAGTACTTC	CSVLSGDQETQYF
TRBJ2-5	TRBV5-1	-	few	TGCGCCAGCAGCTTGGCGCTAGCGGAGACCCAGTACTTC	CASSLALAETQYF
TRBJ2-1	TRBV7-2	TRBD1	-	TGTGCCAGCAGCTTAGTGGGACAGGGTCTGAGTGAGCAGTTCTTC	CASSLVGQGLSEQFF
TRBJ2-2	TRBV6-1	TRBD1	-	TGTGCCAGCAGGGCCGGGACAGGGGAAGGCGGGGAGCTGTTTTTT	CASRAGTGEGGELFF
TRBJ1-2	TRBV27	TRBD1	-	TGTGCCAGCTGGACGGACAGGGCATTTAACTATGGCTACACCTTC	CASWTDRAFNYGYTF
TRBJ2-3	TRBV2	TRBD1	-	TGTGCCAGCAGTATCGGGACAGGGTACACAGATACGCAGTATTTT	CASSIGTGYTDTQYF
TRBJ2-1	TRBV10-1	TRBD2	-	TGCGCCAGCAGTGGGGGACTAGCGGGAGACAGGGATGAGCAGTTCTTC	CASSGGLAGDRDEQFF
TRBJ2-7	TRBV6-1	-	-	TGTGCCAGCAGTGAACAGATGCGGGTTGGCGAGCAGTACTTC	CASSEQMRVGEQYF
TRBJ1-1	TRBV4-2	-	few	TGTGCCAGCAGCCAAGGGGTTTTAGGGGGGTATGGCACTGAAGCTTTCTTT	CASSQGVLGGYGTEAFF
TRBJ2-2	TRBV19	-	-	TGTGCCAGTAGTATTAGAACGGGGGCCACCGGGGAGCTGTTTTTT	CASSIRTGATGELFF
TRBJ1-2	TRBV28	-	-	TGTGCCAGCAGTCTCTTCAGTGTTACAGGCTATGGCTACACCTTC	CASSLFSVTGYGYTF
TRBJ2-5	TRBV30	TRBD1	-	TGTGCCTGGAGTGTTGAGACAGGGGGCTTTCTACCTGGGACCCAGTACTTC	CAWSVETGGFLPGTQYF